Shown below are 15 T cell receptor beta chains from a single sample sequenced in a study of T cell clones after liver transplantation. Generated by immunoSEQ multiplex PCR, the TCRdb table keeps only in-frame clones and is missing some. The sample holds approximately 100,000 clones, under 90% seen once. The sample was CD4+ T cells from blood, taken 45 to 50 months after liver transplant. The receptors were gathered from a human patient who received a liver transplant. Some T cells may be transferred from the graft donor.

The rearrangement uses TRBV20-1 and TRBJ2-5; D uncertain. Looked up from germline, CDR1 is DFQATT and CDR2 is SNEGSKA (reference sequence). With 6 bases removed from V and 6 bases from J, the gap between germline ends came to 11 bases. CDR3 size: 11 residues. The CDR3 sequence: CSATRAQTQYF. The CDR3 DNA reads TGCAGTGCCACCCGGGCTCAGACCCAGTACTTC.

The gene calls are TRBV30 and TRBJ2-7; the D gene could be TRBD1 or TRBD2 (5 bases each). CDR1 GTSNPN and CDR2 SVGIG come from the germline V gene (reference sequence). Trimming cost V 4 bases and J 0 bases, with 10 bases left between them. This CDR3 is built from 13 residues. The CDR3 DNA follows: TGTGCCTGGAACGTGGGGACCTCCTACGAGCAGTACTTC. Amino acid sequence: CAWNVGTSYEQYF.

The genes are TRBV6-1 and TRBJ1-2; TRBD1 is a possible D gene (6 bases). This CDR3 is built from 13 residues. CDR1 and CDR2 (germline): MNHNS, SASEGT. Trimming left V 3 bases short and J 1 base short, with 6 bases between. Written as DNA, the CDR3 is TGTGCCAGCAGTGAGGACAGTAACTATGGCTACACCTTC. Translation gives CASSEDSNYGYTF.

The chain has TRBV6-5 and TRBJ1-6, with TRBD1 identical over 9 bases. In germline, CDR1 is MNHEY, CDR2 SVGAGI. The J segment lost 14 bases and the V segment lost 5 bases, leaving 10 bases of the junction unmatched. This CDR3 region has 14 residues. CDR3: CASSKGQGLRALHF. The CDR3 coding sequence is TGTGCCAGCAGTAAGGGACAGGGTCTTCGGGCCCTCCACTTT.

The rearrangement links TRBV18 to TRBJ2-7, with TRBD2 as a possible D gene (7 bases). Germline-derived CDR1 and CDR2 are KGHSH and LQKENI. There are 14 residues in the CDR3. The V end lost 9 bases, the J end lost 0 bases, and 15 bases lay between the germline ends. CDR3 region: CASHRDYNSYEQYF. CDR3 coding DNA: TGTGCCAGTCACAGGGACTACAACTCCTACGAGCAGTACTTC.

The rearrangement links TRBV5-1 to TRBJ2-1, with 9 bases that match TRBD2. From germline, CDR1 is SGHRS and CDR2 YFSETQ. Germline trimming cut 7 bases from V and 7 bases from J; bases unmatched to any gene: 15. The CDR3 sequence is 16 residues long. The CDR3 sequence: CASEPTGAGGRNEQFF. CDR3 DNA: TGCGCCAGCGAACCCACGGGCGCGGGAGGGCGGAATGAGCAGTTCTTC.

The V and J genes are TRBV7-2 and TRBJ1-1; D not certain. Germline lookup yields CDR1 SGHTA and CDR2 FQGNSA. This CDR3 has 15 amino acids. V dropped 5 bases and J dropped 1 base, with 14 bases sitting between them. The CDR3 sequence is CASSPSVYGNTEAFF. CDR3 in DNA: TGTGCCAGCAGCCCTTCAGTGTATGGGAACACTGAAGCTTTCTTT.

CDR3 DNA sequence: TGTGCCAGCAGCTTGTCAATTGGGGGTTACAATGAGCAGTTCTTC. As protein: CASSLSIGGYNEQFF. V usage is TRBV5-4 and J usage is TRBJ2-1, with D perhaps assigned TRBD1 or TRBD2 (5 bases each). This CDR3 has 15 residues. V lost 1 base to trimming and J lost 4 bases, with 12 bases between them. The germline CDR1 and CDR2 sequences are SGHNT and YYREEE (reference sequence). The complete variable domain, with remaining parts taken from reference TRBV5-4 and TRBJ2-1, reads ETGVTQSPTHLIKTRGQQVTLRCSSQSGHNTVSWYQQALGQGPQFIFQYYREEENGRGNFPPRFSGLQFPNYSSELNVNALELDDSALYLCASSLSIGGYNEQFFGPGTRLTVL.

V is TRBV5-1 and J is TRBJ2-5, with a weak D call TRBD2 (6 bases). Germline V CDR1 and CDR2: SGHRS, YFSETQ. This CDR3 region has 15 residues. V lost 5 bases and J 6 bases, leaving 20 bases between the germline ends. CDR3 loop: CASREGLGLDKTQYF. The DNA of the CDR3 is TGCGCCAGCAGGGAGGGTTTGGGATTGGACAAGACCCAGTACTTC.

The V gene is TRBV15, the J gene TRBJ2-3; 10 bases match TRBD2. This CDR3 has 18 residues. J gave up 5 bases and V 1 base, and 12 bases lay outside the gene matches. CDR1 LNHNV and CDR2 YYDKDF come from the germline V gene (reference sequence). The CDR3 spells CATSRGLGLAAGRDTQYF. The CDR3 DNA sequence: TGTGCCACCAGCAGAGGGTTAGGACTAGCGGCAGGTCGAGATACGCAGTATTTT.

The CDR3 DNA sequence: TGTGCCAGCAGCTTAGGTCTAGCGGGATACACCGGGGAGCTGTTTTTT. Translating gives CASSLGLAGYTGELFF. The chain carries TRBV11-3 and TRBJ2-2, with 9 bases matching TRBD2. Germline V gives CDR1 SGHNT, CDR2 YENEEA. Trimming cost V 1 base and J 3 bases; bases outside gene matches: 3. The CDR3 covers 16 residues.

The rearrangement links TRBV2 to TRBJ2-1; TRBD1 aligns across 9 bases. Germline V gene sequence: CDR1 SNHLY, CDR2 FYNNEI. CDR3 length equals 14 residues. V gave up 6 bases and J gave up 7 bases; unmatched junction bases: 7. In nucleotides, the CDR3 is TGTGCCAGCAGGGGGGGACAGGGCAGGAATGAGCAGTTCTTC. The encoded protein is CASRGGQGRNEQFF.

The chain links TRBV6-4 to TRBJ2-4, with TRBD2 matching 8 bases. V lost 0 bases and J lost 3; bases outside the gene matches: 7. Germline V CDR1 and CDR2: MRHNA, SNTAGT. The CDR3 sequence is 17 residues long. This CDR3 reads CASSDSLSGGGKNIQYF. In DNA form, the CDR3 reads TGTGCCAGCAGTGACTCGCTGTCGGGAGGGGGCAAAAACATTCAGTACTTC.

V usage is TRBV9 and J usage is TRBJ2-1; 7 nucleotides agree with TRBD1. Germline lookup yields CDR1 SGDLS and CDR2 YYNGEE. The V and J ends lost 4 bases and 3 bases, in that order; junction bases with no gene match: 10. The CDR3 runs 16 residues. The DNA of the CDR3 is TGTGCCAGCAGCACGACCCGACAGGGTCTCTACAATGAGCAGTTCTTC. This gives the protein CASSTTRQGLYNEQFF.

This clone was detected a few times. V usage is TRBV11-3 and J usage is TRBJ1-1; 7 bases map to TRBD1. The CDR3 is 12 residues long. The germline gives CDR1 SGHNT, CDR2 YENEEA. V gave up 3 bases and J gave up 8 bases; unmatched junction bases: 3. The CDR3, as DNA: TGTGCCAGCAGCTTTCCGGGACAGGAAGCTTTCTTT. It translates to CASSFPGQEAFF.